Below, 13 T cell receptor beta chains from the same sample are listed, as sequenced in a study of shared clonotypes between healthy human individuals. TCRdb keeps only in-frame clones here, not all; method: immunoSEQ multiplex PCR. The sample has fewer than 1.8 million clones; approximately 98.5% are singletons. Sample: naive CD4+ T cells sorted from blood. As for subset: CD45RA+ positively selected. The receptor set was obtained from a man aged 30-40 years in good health.

V and J are TRBV5-1 and TRBJ2-1; weak D call: TRBD1 (6 bases). There are 15 residues in the CDR3. V lost 4 bases and J lost 6, with 17 bases in between. Germline values: CDR1 SGHRS, CDR2 YFSETQ. The CDR3 is CASSLRDTISNEQFF. The CDR3, as DNA: TGCGCCAGCAGCCTCCGGGACACCATCTCCAATGAGCAGTTCTTC.

This clone appeared once. Other DNA variants within this sample encode the same CDR3. As DNA, the CDR3 is TGCGCCAGCAGCAGGGGGCGCGGGGATACGCAGTATTTT. Encoded protein: CASSRGRGDTQYF. The chain joins TRBV5-1 to TRBJ2-3; 7 positions agree with TRBD1. The V segment lost 4 bases and the J segment 6 bases; nucleotides outside the gene matches: 5. CDR3 length: 13 amino acids. Germline assignment: CDR1 SGHRS and CDR2 YFSETQ.

As regards this clone: Other DNA sequences of this sample code for an identical CDR3. V usage is TRBV6-1 and J usage is TRBJ2-3, with TRBD2 matching over 11 bases. The CDR3 runs to 16 residues. J was trimmed by 0 bases and V by 4 bases; bases with no gene match: 3. Germline CDR1 reads MNHNS; CDR2 reads SASEGT. The CDR3 loop reads CASSARTSGSTDTQYF. Written as DNA, the CDR3 is TGTGCCAGCAGTGCTCGGACTAGCGGGAGCACAGATACGCAGTATTTT.

DNA for the CDR3: TGTGCCATCAGTGAGTCGTTAGGTTTGTCGGGGATCTACAATGAGCAGTTCTTC. It is translated as CAISESLGLSGIYNEQFF. The chain links TRBV10-3 to TRBJ2-1, with TRBD2 as a possible D gene (5 bases). V was clipped by 0 bases and J by 3 bases, with 18 bases between them. The germline CDR1 and CDR2 sequences are ENHRY and SYGVKD. The CDR3 contains 18 residues.

The gene calls are TRBV10-1 and TRBJ2-1, with 11 bases identical to TRBD2. From germline, CDR1 is WNHNN and CDR2 SYGVQD (reference sequence). The CDR3 runs 14 residues. With 5 bases clipped from V and 9 bases from J, the junction kept 6 bases outside the gene matches. The CDR3 DNA follows: TGCGCCAGCAGTTTAGCGGGAGGGATGAGTGAGCAGTTCTTC. Translating gives CASSLAGGMSEQFF.

CDR3 loop: CASRALTGVGTGELFF. Here the CDR3 DNA reads TGTGCCAGCAGAGCCTTGACAGGGGTTGGCACCGGGGAGCTGTTTTTT. The chain uses TRBV2 and TRBJ2-2; 8 bases agree with TRBD1. This CDR3 contains 16 residues. Germline CDR1 SNHLY, CDR2 FYNNEI. After removal of 6 bases from V and 4 bases from J, the junction contained 10 bases not matched to a gene. The full variable domain, its missing parts supplied by reference TRBV2 and TRBJ2-2, is EPEVTQTPSHQVTQMGQEVILRCVPISNHLYFYWYRQILGQKVEFLVSFYNNEISEKSEIFDDQFSVERPDGSNFTLKIRSTKLEDSAMYFCASRALTGVGTGELFFGEGSRLTVL.

V gene TRBV10-2 combines with J gene TRBJ2-3; TRBD2 matches 10 bases. V lost 8 bases, J lost 4 bases, and 9 bases stayed unmatched. Per germline, CDR1 WSHSY and CDR2 SAAADI. The CDR3 totals 15 residues. CDR3 DNA sequence: TGCGCCAGCGTCGAACTAGCGGGAAGTCCAGATACGCAGTATTTT. Amino acids: CASVELAGSPDTQYF.

The chain combines TRBV7-2 with TRBJ2-2; 7 nucleotides align to TRBD1. From germline, CDR1 is SGHTA and CDR2 FQGNSA. The CDR3 is 17 amino acids. Unmatched junction bases numbered 8, after V lost 4 bases and J lost 0 bases. CDR3 DNA sequence: TGTGCCAGCAGCTGGGGACAGCCGGTCGCGAACACCGGGGAGCTGTTTTTT. Amino acids: CASSWGQPVANTGELFF. Supplemented by reference TRBV7-2 and TRBJ2-2, the full variable domain reads GAGVSQSPSNKVTEKGKDVELRCDPISGHTALYWYRQSLGQGLEFLIYFQGNSAPDKSGLPSDRFSAERTGGSVSTLTIQRTQQEDSAVYLCASSWGQPVANTGELFFGEGSRLTVL.

The genes are TRBV5-1 and TRBJ1-5; D is possibly TRBD1 (5 bases). Looked up from germline, CDR1 is SGHRS and CDR2 is YFSETQ. The CDR3 spans 13 residues. Trimming took 7 bases from V and 3 from J, leaving 11 bases between them. The CDR3 DNA is TGCGCCAGCGCACAGGAGATCAATCAGCCCCAGCATTTT. Translation: CASAQEINQPQHF.

The chain combines TRBV7-2 with TRBJ2-5; TRBD2 matches at 8 bases. Losses at the gene ends were 5 bases for V and 5 bases for J; bases not matched to a gene: 7. Germline CDR1 reads SGHTA; CDR2 reads FQGNSA. This CDR3 spans 14 amino acids. CDR3 sequence reads: CASSVGLAWETQYF. The CDR3 DNA reads as TGTGCCAGCAGCGTCGGACTAGCTTGGGAGACCCAGTACTTC. The whole variable domain, filled in from reference TRBV7-2 and TRBJ2-5, reads GAGVSQSPSNKVTEKGKDVELRCDPISGHTALYWYRQSLGQGLEFLIYFQGNSAPDKSGLPSDRFSAERTGGSVSTLTIQRTQQEDSAVYLCASSVGLAWETQYFGPGTRLLVL.

On this clone itself: Other nucleotide sequences from this sample produce the same CDR3. The gene calls are TRBV18 and TRBJ1-5; 9 nucleotides agree with TRBD1. The trim removed 0 bases at V and 6 bases at J, leaving 3 bases unmatched. Germline V lookup: CDR1 KGHSH, CDR2 LQKENI. The CDR3 covers 15 residues. The CDR3 bases are TGTGCCAGCTCACCACCGGGACAGGGTGGTCAGCCCCAGCATTTT. This translates into CASSPPGQGGQPQHF.

This sequence joins TRBV25-1 and TRBJ2-7; 10 bases are a match to TRBD2. Per germline, CDR1 MGHDK and CDR2 SYGVNS. After removal of 4 bases from V and 1 base from J, the junction contained 1 base not matched to a gene. The CDR3 sequence is 14 residues long. The CDR3 region is CASSGAGGSYEQYF. The CDR3 nucleotides are TGTGCCAGCAGTGGAGCGGGAGGGTCCTACGAGCAGTACTTC.

This chain uses TRBV5-5 with TRBJ1-2, with TRBD1 as a possible D gene (5 bases). Trimming took off 4 bases at V and 0 bases at J, with 10 bases between the two ends. The CDR3 loop spans 14 amino acids. Germline CDR1 and CDR2: SGHKS and YYEKEE (reference sequence). In DNA form, the CDR3 reads TGTGCCAGCAGCCCCCGGGACCCTAACTATGGCTACACCTTC. Residues: CASSPRDPNYGYTF. The full variable domain, completed using reference TRBV5-5 and TRBJ1-2, is DAGVTQSPTHLIKTRGQQVTLRCSPISGHKSVSWYQQVLGQGPQFIFQYYEKEERGRGNFPDRFSARQFPNYSSELNVNALLLGDSALYLCASSPRDPNYGYTFGSGTRLTVV.